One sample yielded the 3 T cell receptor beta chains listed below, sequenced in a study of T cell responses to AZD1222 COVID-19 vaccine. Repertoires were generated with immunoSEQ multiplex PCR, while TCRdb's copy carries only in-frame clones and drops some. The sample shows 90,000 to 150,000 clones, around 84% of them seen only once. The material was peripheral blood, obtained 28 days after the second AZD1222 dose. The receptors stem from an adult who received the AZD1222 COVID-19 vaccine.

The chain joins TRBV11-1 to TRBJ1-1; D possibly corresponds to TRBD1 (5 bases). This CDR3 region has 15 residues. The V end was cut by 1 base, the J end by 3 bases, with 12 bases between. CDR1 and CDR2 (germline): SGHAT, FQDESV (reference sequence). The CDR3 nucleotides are TGTGCCAGCAGCTTAGGGGGGATGGGGGACACTGAAGCTTTCTTT. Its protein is CASSLGGMGDTEAFF.

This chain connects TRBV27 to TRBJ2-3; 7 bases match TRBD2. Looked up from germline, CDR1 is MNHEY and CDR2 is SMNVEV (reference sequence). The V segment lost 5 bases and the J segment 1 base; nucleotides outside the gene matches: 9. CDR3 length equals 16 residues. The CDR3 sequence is CASSPRVAGGTDTQYF. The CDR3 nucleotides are TGTGCCAGCAGTCCCCGGGTGGCGGGGGGCACAGATACGCAGTATTTT.

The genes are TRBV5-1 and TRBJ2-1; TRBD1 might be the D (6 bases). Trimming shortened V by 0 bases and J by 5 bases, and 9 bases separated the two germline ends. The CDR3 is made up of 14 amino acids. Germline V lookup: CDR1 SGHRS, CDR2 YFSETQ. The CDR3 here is CASSLGTEDNEQFF. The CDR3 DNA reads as TGCGCCAGCAGCTTGGGGACAGAAGACAATGAGCAGTTCTTC.